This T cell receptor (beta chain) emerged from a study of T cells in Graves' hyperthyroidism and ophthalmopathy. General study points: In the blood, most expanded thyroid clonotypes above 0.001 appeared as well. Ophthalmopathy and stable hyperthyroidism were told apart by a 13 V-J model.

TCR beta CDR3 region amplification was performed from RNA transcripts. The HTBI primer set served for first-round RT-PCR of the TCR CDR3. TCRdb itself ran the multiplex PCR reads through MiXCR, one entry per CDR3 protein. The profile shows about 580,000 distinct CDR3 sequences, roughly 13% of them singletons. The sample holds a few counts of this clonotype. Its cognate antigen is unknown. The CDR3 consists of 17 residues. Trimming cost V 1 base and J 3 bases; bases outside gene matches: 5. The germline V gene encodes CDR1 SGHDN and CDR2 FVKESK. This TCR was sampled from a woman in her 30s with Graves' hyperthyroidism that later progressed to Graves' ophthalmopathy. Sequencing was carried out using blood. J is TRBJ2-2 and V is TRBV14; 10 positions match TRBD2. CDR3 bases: TGTGCCAGCAGCCAAGGGTGGACTAGCGGCTACACCGGGGAGCTGTTTTTT. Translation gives CASSQGWTSGYTGELFF.